This T cell receptor (beta chain) was identified during a study of chemoradiotherapy in HPV16-positive cancers. Findings of the study overall: HPV-responsive T-cell expansion during chemoradiotherapy was linked to improved recurrence-free survival in HPV16-positive patients.

This clone is deemed hyperexpanded. What it recognizes is unknown. Over chemoradiotherapy, repertoires were sampled more than once. The assay was immunoSEQ multiplex PCR, and TCRdb's table has in-frame clones only and misses some. The table lists 1,700 or so clones, 80% to 90% of them singletons. In germline, CDR1 is SGHNT, CDR2 YYREEE (reference sequence). The germline V and J ends were trimmed by 0 bases and 0 bases, with 9 bases remaining between them. The CDR3 extends over 15 amino acids. The TCR was taken from a human donor with HPV-associated anogenital cancer. The source was tumor tissue, collected from a patient who underwent chemoradiotherapy. This chain links TRBV5-4 with TRBJ1-2, with D unresolved. CDR3: CASSLEPAANYGYTF. The CDR3 coding sequence is TGTGCCAGCAGCTTGGAGCCCGCAGCTAACTATGGCTACACCTTC.